The rows below give T cell receptor beta chains drawn from one sample of a study of T cells in Graves' hyperthyroidism and ophthalmopathy. One entry per CDR3 protein, called by TCRdb with MiXCR from the multiplex PCR reads. The table has 360,000 or so distinct CDR3 sequences, 15% to 20% seen once; the top ten hold about 4%. Specimen: blood. The receptors derive from a woman under 30 with Graves' hyperthyroidism. The CDR3 runs from the conserved cysteine through the conserved F or W. D genes are given only for firm matches. Clone size is given for some rows only: seen once, a few or many times, or a class if the clone is expanded.

.	TRBV30	TRBJ2-5	.	TGTGCCTGGGCGAGGGTAGGGGAGACCCAGTACTTC	CAWARVGETQYF
many	TRBV5-1	TRBJ2-2	.	TGCGCCAGCAGCTTATTAGGGGCAGGGACCACCGGGGAGCTGTTTTTT	CASSLLGAGTTGELFF
many	TRBV12-3/TRBV12-4	TRBJ1-2	.	TGTGCCAGCAGGGGCAGGGGTGGCTACACCTTC	CASRGRGGYTF
many	TRBV12-3/TRBV12-4	TRBJ2-7	.	TGTGCCAGCAGCCCGCAGGGGGGGTGGAACGAGCAGTACTTC	CASSPQGGWNEQYF
.	TRBV12-3/TRBV12-4	TRBJ1-1	.	TGTGCCAGCAGTCCCCGCCGCCGAATGCGAGCTTTCTTT	CASSPRRRMRAFF
many	TRBV7-9	TRBJ2-5	TRBD1	TGTGCCAGCAGCTCATGGACAGGGGGAGAGGCCCAGTACTTC	CASSSWTGGEAQYF
many	TRBV11-1	TRBJ1-1	.	TGTGCCAGCAGCCCCTCGGTGGGGCTGGGCACTGAAGCTTTCTTT	CASSPSVGLGTEAFF
many	TRBV7-9	TRBJ1-5	.	TGTGCCAGCAGCTTTTGGGGCGGGCAGCCCCAGCATTTT	CASSFWGGQPQHF
many	TRBV10-2	TRBJ2-7	TRBD1	TGCGCCAGCGGACAGGCTAAAGTCTACGAGCAGTACTTC	CASGQAKVYEQYF
.	TRBV6-4	TRBJ2-2	TRBD1	TGTGCCAGCAGTCCCGGGACAGGGGAGACCGGGGAGCTGTTTTTT	CASSPGTGETGELFF
.	TRBV6-1	TRBJ1-1	.	TGTGCCAGCAGGAACCTCGGACAGAGGAGTCGGGCTTTCTTT	CASRNLGQRSRAFF
few	TRBV5-4	TRBJ2-2	TRBD1	TGTGCCAGCAGCTTTAACCGGGACAGGGGGAAGACCGGGGAGCTGTTTTTT	CASSFNRDRGKTGELFF
many	TRBV2	TRBJ1-5	.	TGTGCCAGCAACGGGGGCAATCAGCCCCAGCATTTT	CASNGGNQPQHF
many	TRBV28	TRBJ2-5	.	TGTGCCAGCAGCTTACACGGGCAAGAGACCCAGTACTTC	CASSLHGQETQYF
.	TRBV5-1	TRBJ2-5	TRBD2	TGCGCCAGCAGCTTGTCACTAGCGGGGTACCAAGAGACCCAGTACTTC	CASSLSLAGYQETQYF
many	TRBV5-1	TRBJ2-7	.	TGCGCCAGCCACCAGGGGAATCCCTACGAGCAGTACTTC	CASHQGNPYEQYF
many	TRBV5-1	TRBJ1-1	.	TGCGCCAGCAGCTGGGACGGGGCGAAAACTGAAGCTTTCTTT	CASSWDGAKTEAFF
.	TRBV12-3/TRBV12-4	TRBJ1-1	.	TGTGCCAGCAGTTTAGGATCCTTTTGGAGGACGGTGCAAACCACTGAAGCTTTCTTT	CASSLGSFWRTVQTTEAFF
many	TRBV10-2	TRBJ2-5	.	TGCGCCAGCAGTGTGACCCGAGAGACCCAGTACTTC	CASSVTRETQYF
.	TRBV6-1	TRBJ2-5	.	TGTGCCAGCAGGGACTCCCCGGAGACCCAGTACTTC	CASRDSPETQYF
.	TRBV20-1	TRBJ1-1	.	TGCAGTGCTAGAGATCCGTCGACAGGAAGGGACACTGAAGCTTTCTTT	CSARDPSTGRDTEAFF
few	TRBV5-1	TRBJ1-2	.	TGCGCCAGCAGCTCATCACAAGGGGGGCATGGCTACACCTTC	CASSSSQGGHGYTF